At least ten counts were recorded for the clone carrying this T cell receptor beta chain. Antigen specificity is unknown. The read finishes 3 residues shy of the CDR3 end, and the germline J gene is used to complete it. The data stem from a study of T cell clonality in common variable immunodeficiency. Regarding the study as a whole: In common variable immunodeficiency, TCR beta chains reportedly carried fewer deletions and N-nucleotide insertions.

Sequenced by immunoSEQ multiplex PCR; TCRdb stores in-frame clones only, minus some. The sample yields 20,000 to 30,000 clones, without any singletons. Trimming cost V 3 bases and J 0 bases, with 12 bases left between them. In germline, CDR1 is DFQATT, CDR2 SNEGSKA (reference sequence). The CDR3 runs 15 residues. Blood came from CVID subjects not ill and not taking immunomodulatory or immunosuppressive medication. Donors gave roughly 4.5 to 8.5 ml heparinized peripheral whole blood. The genes are TRBV20-1 and TRBJ1-5; perhaps TRBD1 as D (6 bases). Sequencing was performed on peripheral blood mononuclear cells. This clonotype was sampled from a human donor with common variable immunodeficiency. CDR3 bases read: TGCAGTGCTAGTCTCGCAGGGGCTAGCAATCAGCCC. It encodes CSASLAGASNQP. In full, the CDR3 is CSASLAGASNQPQHF.